This T cell receptor (beta chain) was captured in a study of shared T cell receptors in the human thymus. Data came from immunoSEQ multiplex PCR; TCRdb stores just in-frame clones and leaves some out. The data show 650,000 to 950,000 clones, 80% to 90% seen once. Trimming removed 4 bases from V and 5 bases from J, with 11 bases in between. The V gene's germline CDR1 is LNHNV and CDR2 YYDKDF (reference sequence). The CDR3 is made up of 14 amino acids. The same specimen was also included in a second study, on human thymus T cells. That work contributes: It was from resections taken during corrective heart surgery that the thymus tissue came. Related research described thymic repertoires that were highly overlapping among unrelated individuals.

The chain carries TRBV15 and TRBJ1-4; D unclear. The receptor was isolated from a girl under three years old with a congenital heart defect. The sample comprised thymocytes. CDR3 coding DNA: TGTGCCACCAGCACGTCCGGGAGCAATGAAAAACTGTTTTTT. Its protein product is CATSTSGSNEKLFF.